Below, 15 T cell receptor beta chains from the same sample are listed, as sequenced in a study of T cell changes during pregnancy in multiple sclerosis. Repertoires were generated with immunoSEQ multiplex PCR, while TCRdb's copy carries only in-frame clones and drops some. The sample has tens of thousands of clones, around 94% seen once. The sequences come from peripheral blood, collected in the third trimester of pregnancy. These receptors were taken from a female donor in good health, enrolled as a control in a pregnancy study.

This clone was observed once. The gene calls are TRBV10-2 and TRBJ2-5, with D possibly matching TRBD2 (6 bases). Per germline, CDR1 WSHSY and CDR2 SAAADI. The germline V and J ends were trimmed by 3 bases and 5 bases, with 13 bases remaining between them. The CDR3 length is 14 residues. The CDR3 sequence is CASSDAGRGETQYF. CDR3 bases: TGCGCCAGCAGTGACGCGGGGCGCGGGGAGACCCAGTACTTC.

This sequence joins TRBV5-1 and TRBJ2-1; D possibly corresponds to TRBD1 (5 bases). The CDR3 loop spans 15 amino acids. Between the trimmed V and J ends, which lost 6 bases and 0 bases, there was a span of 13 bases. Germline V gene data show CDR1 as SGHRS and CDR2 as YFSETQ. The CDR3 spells CASTPGSSSYNEQFF. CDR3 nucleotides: TGCGCCAGCACCCCAGGGTCGAGCTCCTACAATGAGCAGTTCTTC. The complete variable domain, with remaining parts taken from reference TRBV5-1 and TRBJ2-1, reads KAGVTQTPRYLIKTRGQQVTLSCSPISGHRSVSWYQQTPGQGLQFLFEYFSETQRNKGNFPGRFSGRQFSNSRSEMNVSTLELGDSALYLCASTPGSSSYNEQFFGPGTRLTVL.

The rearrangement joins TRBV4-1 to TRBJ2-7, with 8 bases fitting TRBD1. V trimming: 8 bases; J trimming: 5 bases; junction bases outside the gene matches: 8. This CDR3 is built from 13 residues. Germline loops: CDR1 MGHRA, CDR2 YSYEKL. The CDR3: CASRGTGLDEQYF. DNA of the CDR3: TGCGCCAGCCGCGGGACAGGCCTCGACGAGCAGTACTTC.

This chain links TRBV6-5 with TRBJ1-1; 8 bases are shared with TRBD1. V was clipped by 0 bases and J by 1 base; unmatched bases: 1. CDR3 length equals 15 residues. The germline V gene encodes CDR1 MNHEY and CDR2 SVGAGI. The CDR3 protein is CASSYSGTGNTEAFF. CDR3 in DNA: TGTGCCAGCAGTTACTCCGGGACAGGGAACACTGAAGCTTTCTTT.

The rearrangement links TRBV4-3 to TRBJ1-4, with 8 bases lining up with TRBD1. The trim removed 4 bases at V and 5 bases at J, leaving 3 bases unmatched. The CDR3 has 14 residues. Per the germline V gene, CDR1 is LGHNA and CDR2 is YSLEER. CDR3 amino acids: CASSPDRGNEKLFF. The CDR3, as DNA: TGCGCCAGCAGCCCAGACAGGGGAAATGAAAAACTGTTTTTT.

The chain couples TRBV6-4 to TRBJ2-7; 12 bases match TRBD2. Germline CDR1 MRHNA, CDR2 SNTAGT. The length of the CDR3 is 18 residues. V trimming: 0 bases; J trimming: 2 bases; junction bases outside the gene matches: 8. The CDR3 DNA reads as TGTGCCAGCAGTGACTCCCTAGCGGGGGGGAGGGCCCCCTACGAGCAGTACTTC. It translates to CASSDSLAGGRAPYEQYF.

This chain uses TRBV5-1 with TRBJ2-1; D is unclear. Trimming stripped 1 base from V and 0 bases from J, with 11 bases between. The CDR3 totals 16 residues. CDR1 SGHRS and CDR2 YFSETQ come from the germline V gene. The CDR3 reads CASSLPGRSSYNEQFF. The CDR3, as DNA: TGCGCCAGCAGCTTGCCCGGAAGGAGCTCCTACAATGAGCAGTTCTTC.

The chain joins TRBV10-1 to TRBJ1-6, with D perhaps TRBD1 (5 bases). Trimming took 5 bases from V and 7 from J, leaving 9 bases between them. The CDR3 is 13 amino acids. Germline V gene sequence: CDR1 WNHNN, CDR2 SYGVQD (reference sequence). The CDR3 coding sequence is TGCGCCAGCAGTAGGGACTACAATTCACCCCTCCACTTT. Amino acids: CASSRDYNSPLHF.

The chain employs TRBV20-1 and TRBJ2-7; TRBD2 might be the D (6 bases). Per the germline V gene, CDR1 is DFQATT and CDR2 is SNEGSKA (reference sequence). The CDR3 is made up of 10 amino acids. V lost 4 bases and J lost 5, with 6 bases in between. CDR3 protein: CSATSDEQYF. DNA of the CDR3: TGCAGTGCTACTAGCGACGAGCAGTACTTC.

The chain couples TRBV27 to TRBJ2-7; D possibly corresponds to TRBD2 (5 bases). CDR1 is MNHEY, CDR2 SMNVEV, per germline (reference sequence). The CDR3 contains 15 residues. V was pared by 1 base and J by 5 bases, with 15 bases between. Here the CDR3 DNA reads TGTGCCAGCAGTTTATTCGGCCGGGGTGAAGACGAGCAGTACTTC. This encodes CASSLFGRGEDEQYF.

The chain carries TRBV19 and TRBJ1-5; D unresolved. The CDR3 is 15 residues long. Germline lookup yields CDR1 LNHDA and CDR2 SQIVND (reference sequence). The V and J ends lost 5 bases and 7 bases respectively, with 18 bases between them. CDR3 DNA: TGTGCCAGTAGTGATGCCGGGTCAAAAAAACAGCCCCAGCATTTT. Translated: CASSDAGSKKQPQHF.

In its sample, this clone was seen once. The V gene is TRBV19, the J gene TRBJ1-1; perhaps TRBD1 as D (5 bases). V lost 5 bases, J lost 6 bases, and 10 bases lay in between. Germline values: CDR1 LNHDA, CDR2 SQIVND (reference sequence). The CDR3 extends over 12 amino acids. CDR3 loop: CASSPGTSEAFF. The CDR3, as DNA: TGTGCCAGTAGTCCTGGGACTTCTGAAGCTTTCTTT.

In DNA form, the CDR3 reads TGTGCCAGCAGCCTCGTTCGAGAGACCCAGTACTTC. Its protein is CASSLVRETQYF. The chain is built from TRBV11-2 and TRBJ2-5, with D uncertain. The V end was cut by 5 bases, the J end by 4 bases, with 8 bases between. This CDR3 region has 12 residues. The germline CDR1 and CDR2 sequences are SGHAT and FQNNGV.

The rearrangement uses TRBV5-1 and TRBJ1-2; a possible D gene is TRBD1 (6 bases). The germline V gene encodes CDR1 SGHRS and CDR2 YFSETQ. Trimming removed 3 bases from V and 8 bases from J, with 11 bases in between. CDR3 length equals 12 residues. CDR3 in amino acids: CASSSAGDGYTF. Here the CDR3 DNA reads TGCGCCAGCAGCTCCGCAGGGGACGGCTACACCTTC.

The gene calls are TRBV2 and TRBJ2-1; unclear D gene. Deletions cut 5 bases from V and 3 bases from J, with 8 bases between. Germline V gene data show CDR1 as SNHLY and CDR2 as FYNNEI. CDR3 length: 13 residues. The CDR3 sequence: CASSQRFYNEQFF. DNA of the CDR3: TGTGCCAGCAGTCAGAGGTTCTACAATGAGCAGTTCTTC.